This TCR beta chain was profiled in a study of blood T cell repertoires in COVID-19. In germline, CDR1 is LGHNA, CDR2 YSLEER. The length of the CDR3 is 15 residues. The V and J ends lost 4 bases and 8 bases, in that order; junction bases with no gene match: 13. Only in-frame clones appear in the TCRdb table, and some are missing; sequencing was by immunoSEQ multiplex PCR. The sample includes a few hundred thousand clones, approximately 90% seen only once; the top ten take around a tenth. The receptor's source is a woman aged 40 to 50 who had recovered from COVID-19. This rearrangement joins TRBV4-3 to TRBJ1-1; TRBD1 aligns across 7 bases. The sample comprised PBMCs or T cells enriched from blood (not recorded which). The CDR3 region has the DNA TGCGCCAGCAGCCGAGCCGGGACAGCATTCGGGGAAGCTTTCTTT. Residues: CASSRAGTAFGEAFF.